The clone carrying this T cell receptor beta chain was observed a few times. Its antigen is as yet unknown. The germline V gene encodes CDR1 MNHNS and CDR2 SASEGT. V shed 8 bases and J shed 0 bases, with 13 bases lying between them. The CDR3 has 15 amino acids. In the PCR, 60 Vbeta and 13 Jbeta primers were used. TCRdb's table, derived via immunoSEQ multiplex PCR, lists solely in-frame clones and lacks some. The sample has roughly 79,000 clones, approximately 74% seen once. This entry comes from a study of cytomegalovirus exposure and HLA in healthy donors. Study conclusions and caveats: Researchers reportedly found TCR beta sequences accurately predicted most subjects' HLA-A and HLA-B alleles. For most TCR beta V segments, an earlier analysis put the productive rate at about 87% or about 30% of the time. Altogether, 160 or so TCR beta chains were recorded as cytomegalovirus-associated. When a later analysis was performed, an Asian-associated ancestry cluster reportedly had fewer N-insertions than the approximately 690-donor mean.

V usage is TRBV6-1 and J usage is TRBJ1-4; possible D gene TRBD1, 6 bases. The receptor's source is a woman aged 45-60 years in good health and CMV-seropositive. Sequenced: PBMCs. CDR3 DNA sequence: TGTGCCAGCGCGCAGGGGCCCTCAACTAATGAAAAACTGTTTTTT. Encoded protein: CASAQGPSTNEKLFF.